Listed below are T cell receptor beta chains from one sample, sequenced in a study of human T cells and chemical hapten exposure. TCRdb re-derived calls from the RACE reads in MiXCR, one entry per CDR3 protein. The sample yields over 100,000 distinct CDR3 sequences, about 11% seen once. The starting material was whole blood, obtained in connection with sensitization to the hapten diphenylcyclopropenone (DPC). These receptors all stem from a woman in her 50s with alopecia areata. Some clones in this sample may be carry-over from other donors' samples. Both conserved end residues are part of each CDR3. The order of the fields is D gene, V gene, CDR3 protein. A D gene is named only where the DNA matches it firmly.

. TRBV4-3 CASSQDVGGLGPQHF
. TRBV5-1 CASSLEETSSSTDTQYF
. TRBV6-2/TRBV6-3 CASSPDWSLNNQPQHF
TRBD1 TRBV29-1 CSVGLGQGGYEQYF
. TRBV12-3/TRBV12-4 CASSFRGVSNQPQHF
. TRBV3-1 CASSQQGGEQYF
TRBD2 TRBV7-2 CASSLIAGGPETQYF
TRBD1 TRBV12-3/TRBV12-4 CASTSPGGAFF
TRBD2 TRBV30 CAWRSGGSYEQYF
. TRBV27 CASNGRSTDTQYF
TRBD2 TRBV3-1 CACSHASGGERNEQFF
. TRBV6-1 CASSSREWVPQHF
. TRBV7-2 CASSRRAAAADTQYF
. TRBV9 CASSADSNSPLHF
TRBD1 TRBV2 CASDRDRANTGELFF
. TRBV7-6 CASSLEVMNTEAFF
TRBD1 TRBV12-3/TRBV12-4 CASTSPGQCYNEQFF
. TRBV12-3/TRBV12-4 CASSLAAGRNSPLHF
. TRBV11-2 CASSLERGAGTEAFF
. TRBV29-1 CSSAGRLANTEAFF
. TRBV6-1 CASSESGDKMNTEAFF
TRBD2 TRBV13 CASSSSGNWVDEQYF
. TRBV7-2 CASNSGPGHEPQHF
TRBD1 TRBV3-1 CASSQDLGTGEKDGYTF
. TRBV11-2 CASSLVPGTLGNTIYF
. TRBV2 CASSLMGEGTEAFF
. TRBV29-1 CSGRSKTQFF
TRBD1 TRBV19 CASSIETGSEDTQYF
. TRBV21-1 CASRGTGVSTDTQYF
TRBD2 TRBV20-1 CSATGTRALPEQFF
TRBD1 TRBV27 CASRQTGNSYNEQFF
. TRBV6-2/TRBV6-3 CASSLSDLPLGKLFF
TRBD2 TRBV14 CASSQGPGTSGGNNEQFF
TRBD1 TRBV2 CASSRTGDGKLFF
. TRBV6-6 CASSYGSSYNEQFF
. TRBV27 CASSLSEASHEQYF
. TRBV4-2 CASSQDPGSYGYTF